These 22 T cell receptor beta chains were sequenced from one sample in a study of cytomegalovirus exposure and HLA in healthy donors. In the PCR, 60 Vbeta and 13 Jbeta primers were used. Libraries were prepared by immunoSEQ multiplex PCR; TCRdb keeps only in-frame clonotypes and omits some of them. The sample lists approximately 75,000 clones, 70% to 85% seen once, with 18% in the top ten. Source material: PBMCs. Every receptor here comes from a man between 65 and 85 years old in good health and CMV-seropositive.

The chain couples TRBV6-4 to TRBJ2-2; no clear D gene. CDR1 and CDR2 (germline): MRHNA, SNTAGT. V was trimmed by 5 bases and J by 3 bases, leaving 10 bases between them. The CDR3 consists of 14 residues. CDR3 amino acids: CASSRDSHTGELFF. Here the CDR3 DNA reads TGTGCCAGCAGTCGTGACTCCCACACCGGGGAGCTGTTTTTT.

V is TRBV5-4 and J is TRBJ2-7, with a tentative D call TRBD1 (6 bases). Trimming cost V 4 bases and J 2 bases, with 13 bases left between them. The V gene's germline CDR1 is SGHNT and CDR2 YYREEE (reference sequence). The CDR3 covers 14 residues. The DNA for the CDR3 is TGTGCCAGCAGCAACGCAGGGGTCCCCTACGAGCAGTACTTC. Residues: CASSNAGVPYEQYF.

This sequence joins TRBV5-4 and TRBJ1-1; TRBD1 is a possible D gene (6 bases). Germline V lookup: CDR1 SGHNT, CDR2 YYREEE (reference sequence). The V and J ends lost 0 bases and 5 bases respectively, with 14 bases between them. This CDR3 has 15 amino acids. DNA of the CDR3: TGTGCCAGCAGCTTGGCCCTAGGGGGGGGGACTGAAGCTTTCTTT. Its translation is CASSLALGGGTEAFF.

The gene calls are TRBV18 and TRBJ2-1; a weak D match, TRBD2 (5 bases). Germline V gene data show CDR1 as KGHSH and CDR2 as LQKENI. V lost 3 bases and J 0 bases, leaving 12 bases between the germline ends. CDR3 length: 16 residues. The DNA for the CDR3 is TGTGCCAGCTCACCGCGGGTGAGTAGCTCCTACAATGAGCAGTTCTTC. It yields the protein CASSPRVSSSYNEQFF.

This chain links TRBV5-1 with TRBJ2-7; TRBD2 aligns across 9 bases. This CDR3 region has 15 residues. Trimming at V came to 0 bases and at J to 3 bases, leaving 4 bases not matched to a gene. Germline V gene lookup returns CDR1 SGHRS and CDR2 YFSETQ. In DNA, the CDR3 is TGCGCCAGCAGCTTGGCTTCTAGCGGGATCTACGAGCAGTACTTC. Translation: CASSLASSGIYEQYF. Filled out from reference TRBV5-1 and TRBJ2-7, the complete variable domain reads KAGVTQTPRYLIKTRGQQVTLSCSPISGHRSVSWYQQTPGQGLQFLFEYFSETQRNKGNFPGRFSGRQFSNSRSEMNVSTLELGDSALYLCASSLASSGIYEQYFGPGTRLTVT.

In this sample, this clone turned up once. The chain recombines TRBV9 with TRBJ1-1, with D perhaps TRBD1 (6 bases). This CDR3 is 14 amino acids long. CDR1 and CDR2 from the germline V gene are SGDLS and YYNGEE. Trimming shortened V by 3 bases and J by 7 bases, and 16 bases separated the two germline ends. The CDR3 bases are TGTGCCAGCAGCGCCACAGGGAATTTAGGTGAAGCTTTCTTT. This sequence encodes CASSATGNLGEAFF.

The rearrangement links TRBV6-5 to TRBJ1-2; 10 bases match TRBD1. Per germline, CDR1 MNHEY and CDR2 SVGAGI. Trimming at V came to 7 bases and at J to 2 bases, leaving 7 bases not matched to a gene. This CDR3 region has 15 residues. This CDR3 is CASTEGQGLNYGYTF. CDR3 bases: TGTGCCAGCACGGAGGGACAGGGGCTCAACTATGGCTACACCTTC.

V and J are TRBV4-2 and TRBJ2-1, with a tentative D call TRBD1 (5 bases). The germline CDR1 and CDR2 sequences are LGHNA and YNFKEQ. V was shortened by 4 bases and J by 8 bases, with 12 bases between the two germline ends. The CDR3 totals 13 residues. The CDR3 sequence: CASSLQGRDEQFF. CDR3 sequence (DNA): TGTGCCAGCAGCCTGCAGGGTAGGGATGAGCAGTTCTTC.

The CDR3 sequence: CASSPRTGALKKLFF. The CDR3 DNA follows: TGCGCCAGCAGCCCGAGGACAGGGGCTTTGAAAAAACTGTTTTTT. This chain joins TRBV4-1 and TRBJ1-4; 9 bases map to TRBD1. The CDR3 has 15 amino acids. Germline-derived CDR1 and CDR2 are MGHRA and YSYEKL. Trimming removed 4 bases from V and 9 bases from J; junction bases left unmatched: 9.

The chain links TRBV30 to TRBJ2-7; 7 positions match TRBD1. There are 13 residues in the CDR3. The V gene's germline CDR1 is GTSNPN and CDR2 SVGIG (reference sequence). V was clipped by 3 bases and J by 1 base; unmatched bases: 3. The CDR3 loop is CAWSLTGSYEQYF. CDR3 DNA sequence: TGTGCCTGGAGCCTGACAGGGTCCTACGAGCAGTACTTC.

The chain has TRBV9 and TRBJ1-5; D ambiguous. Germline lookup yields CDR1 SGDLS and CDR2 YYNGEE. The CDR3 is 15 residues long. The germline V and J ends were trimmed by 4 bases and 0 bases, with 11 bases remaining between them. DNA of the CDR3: TGTGCCAGCAGCTCCGGGATTTATAGCAATCAGCCCCAGCATTTT. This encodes CASSSGIYSNQPQHF. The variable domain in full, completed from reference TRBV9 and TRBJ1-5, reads DSGVTQTPKHLITATGQRVTLRCSPRSGDLSVYWYQQSLDQGLQFLIQYYNGEERAKGNILERFSAQQFPDLHSELNLSSLELGDSALYFCASSSGIYSNQPQHFGDGTRLSIL.

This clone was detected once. The CDR3: CASSLGGLAGFNYEQYF. CDR3 in DNA: TGTGCCAGCAGCTTAGGGGGACTAGCGGGATTTAACTACGAGCAGTACTTC. The gene calls are TRBV7-2 and TRBJ2-7, with TRBD2 identical over 13 bases. Germline lookup yields CDR1 SGHTA and CDR2 FQGNSA. V lost 1 base, J lost 3 bases, and 6 bases stayed unmatched. This CDR3 spans 17 amino acids.

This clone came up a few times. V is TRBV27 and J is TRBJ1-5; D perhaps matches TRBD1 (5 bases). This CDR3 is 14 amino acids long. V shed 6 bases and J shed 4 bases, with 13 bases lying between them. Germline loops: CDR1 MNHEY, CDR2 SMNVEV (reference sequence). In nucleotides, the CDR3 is TGTGCCAGCAGACGTCAGGGCGGTAATCAGCCCCAGCATTTT. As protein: CASRRQGGNQPQHF.

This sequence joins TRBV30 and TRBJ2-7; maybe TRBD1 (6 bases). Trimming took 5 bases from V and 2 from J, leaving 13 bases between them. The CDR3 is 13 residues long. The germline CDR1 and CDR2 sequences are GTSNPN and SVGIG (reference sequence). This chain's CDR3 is CAWETGVTYEQYF. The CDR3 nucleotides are TGTGCCTGGGAGACAGGAGTCACCTACGAGCAGTACTTC. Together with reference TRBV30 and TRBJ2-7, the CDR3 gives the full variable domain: SQTIHQWPATLVQPVGSPLSLECTVEGTSNPNLYWYRQAAGRGLQLLFYSVGIGQISSEVPQNLSASRPQDRQFILSSKKLLLSDSGFYLCAWETGVTYEQYFGPGTRLTVT.

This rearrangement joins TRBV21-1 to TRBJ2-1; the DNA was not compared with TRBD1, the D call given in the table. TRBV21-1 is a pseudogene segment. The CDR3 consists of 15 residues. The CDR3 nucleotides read TGTGCCAGCAGTGTGCCCGACAACTCCTACAATGAGCAGTTCTTC. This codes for CASSVPDNSYNEQFF.

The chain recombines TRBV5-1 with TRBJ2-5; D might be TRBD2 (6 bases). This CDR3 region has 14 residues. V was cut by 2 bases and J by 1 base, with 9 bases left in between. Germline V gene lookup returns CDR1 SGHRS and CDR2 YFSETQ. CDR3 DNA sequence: TGCGCCAGCAGCTTAGGAGCGGGCCAAGAGACCCAGTACTTC. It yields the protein CASSLGAGQETQYF.

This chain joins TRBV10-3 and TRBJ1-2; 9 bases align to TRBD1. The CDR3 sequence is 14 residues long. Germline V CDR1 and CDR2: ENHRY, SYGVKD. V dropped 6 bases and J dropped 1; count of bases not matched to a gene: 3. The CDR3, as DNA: TGTGCCATCAGCGGGACAGGGATTAACTATGGCTACACCTTC. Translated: CAISGTGINYGYTF.

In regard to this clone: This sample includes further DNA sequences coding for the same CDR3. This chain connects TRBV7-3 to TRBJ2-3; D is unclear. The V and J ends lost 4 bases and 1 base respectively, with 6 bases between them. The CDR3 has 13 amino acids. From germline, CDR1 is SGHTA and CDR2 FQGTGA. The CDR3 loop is CASSSRGTDTQYF. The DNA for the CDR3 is TGTGCCAGCAGCTCCCGAGGCACAGATACGCAGTATTTT.

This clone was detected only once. The CDR3 loop reads CASSGGTGLNEKLFF. CDR3 coding DNA: TGTGCCAGCAGCGGGGGGACAGGGCTTAATGAAAAACTGTTTTTT. The chain is built from TRBV7-2 and TRBJ1-4, with 9 bases that match TRBD1. This CDR3 spans 15 amino acids. Trimming took 5 bases from V and 4 from J; bases not matched to a gene: 5. From germline, CDR1 is SGHTA and CDR2 FQGNSA. Drawing the rest from reference TRBV7-2 and TRBJ1-4, the complete variable domain is GAGVSQSPSNKVTEKGKDVELRCDPISGHTALYWYRQSLGQGLEFLIYFQGNSAPDKSGLPSDRFSAERTGGSVSTLTIQRTQQEDSAVYLCASSGGTGLNEKLFFGSGTQLSVL.

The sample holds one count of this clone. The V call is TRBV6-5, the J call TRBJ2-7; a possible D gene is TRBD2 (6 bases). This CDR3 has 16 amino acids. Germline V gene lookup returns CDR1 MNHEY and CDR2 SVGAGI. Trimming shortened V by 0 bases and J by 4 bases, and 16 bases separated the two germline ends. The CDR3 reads CASSYSRQPAGYEQYF. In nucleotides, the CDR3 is TGTGCCAGCAGTTACTCTCGGCAACCCGCGGGGTACGAGCAGTACTTC.

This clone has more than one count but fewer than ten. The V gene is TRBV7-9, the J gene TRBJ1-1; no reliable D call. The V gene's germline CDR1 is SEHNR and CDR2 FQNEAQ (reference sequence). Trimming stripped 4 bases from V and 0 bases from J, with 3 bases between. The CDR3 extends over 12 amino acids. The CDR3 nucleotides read TGTGCCAGCAGCTACTTGAACACTGAAGCTTTCTTT. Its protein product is CASSYLNTEAFF.

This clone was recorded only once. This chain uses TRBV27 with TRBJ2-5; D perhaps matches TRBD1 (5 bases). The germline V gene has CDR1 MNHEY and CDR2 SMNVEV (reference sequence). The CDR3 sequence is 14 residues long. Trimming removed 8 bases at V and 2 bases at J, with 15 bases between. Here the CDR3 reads CASCPNRQQETQYF. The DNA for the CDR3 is TGTGCCAGCTGTCCCAACCGACAGCAAGAGACCCAGTACTTC.